One and the same sample provided the 5 T cell receptor beta chains below, sequenced in a study of blood T cell repertoires in COVID-19. Using immunoSEQ multiplex PCR, the repertoire was profiled, and TCRdb retains in-frame clones only, with some absent. Seen here are fewer than 60,000 clones, more than 65% observed once, and the top ten hold about 25%. Sequenced: peripheral blood. These receptors were taken from a human donor in a cohort sampled during active COVID-19.

This CDR3 reads CASSPPGLAGGPFNTQYF. DNA of the CDR3: TGTGCCAGCTCACCACCGGGACTAGCGGGGGGCCCATTCAATACGCAGTATTTT. The chain couples TRBV18 to TRBJ2-3; TRBD2 matches 15 bases. The V segment lost 0 bases and the J segment 7 bases; nucleotides outside the gene matches: 8. The V gene's germline CDR1 is KGHSH and CDR2 LQKENI. The CDR3 is made up of 18 amino acids.

The V gene is TRBV2, the J gene TRBJ1-3; unclear D gene. The CDR3 is 16 residues long. Germline V lookup: CDR1 SNHLY, CDR2 FYNNEI. The V end was cut by 4 bases, the J end by 0 bases, with 13 bases between. CDR3 nucleotide sequence: TGTGCCAGCAGTGTCTCGGCCGGGTACTCTGGAAACACCATATATTTT. It encodes CASSVSAGYSGNTIYF.

The V call is TRBV5-1, the J call TRBJ2-2; TRBD1 aligns across 9 bases. Germline loops: CDR1 SGHRS, CDR2 YFSETQ. There are 15 residues in the CDR3. With 3 bases clipped from V and 6 bases from J, the junction kept 6 bases outside the gene matches. The CDR3 sequence: CASSSGQGGPGELFF. The CDR3 DNA is TGCGCCAGCAGCTCGGGACAGGGTGGTCCCGGGGAGCTGTTTTTT.

The chain uses TRBV5-4 and TRBJ1-2; possibly TRBD1 for D (5 bases). Germline V lookup: CDR1 SGHNT, CDR2 YYREEE (reference sequence). The CDR3 covers 14 residues. Between the trimmed V and J ends, which lost 7 bases and 7 bases, there was a span of 20 bases. The CDR3, as DNA: TGTGCCAGCTTTACCTACCAGGGATCGGGTGGCTACACCTTC. Residues: CASFTYQGSGGYTF.

This clone was detected only a few times. The chain employs TRBV7-9 and TRBJ2-7; 16 bases fit TRBD2. This CDR3 is built from 18 residues. The V gene's germline CDR1 is SEHNR and CDR2 FQNEAQ (reference sequence). After removal of 4 bases from V and 0 bases from J, the junction contained 6 bases not matched to a gene. CDR3 loop: CASSSGLAGGRSSYEQYF. CDR3 nucleotides: TGTGCCAGCAGCTCGGGACTAGCGGGAGGGCGAAGCTCCTACGAGCAGTACTTC.